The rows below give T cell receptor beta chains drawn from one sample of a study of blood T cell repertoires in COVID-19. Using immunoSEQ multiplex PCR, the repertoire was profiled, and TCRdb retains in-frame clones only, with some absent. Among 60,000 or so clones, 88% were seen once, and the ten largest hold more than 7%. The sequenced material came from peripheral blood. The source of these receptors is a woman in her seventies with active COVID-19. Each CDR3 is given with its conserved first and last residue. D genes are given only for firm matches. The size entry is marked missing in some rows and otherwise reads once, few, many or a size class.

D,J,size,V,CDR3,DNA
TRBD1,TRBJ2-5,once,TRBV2,CASRQGLGETQYF,TGTGCCAGCAGACAGGGGTTAGGAGAGACCCAGTACTTC
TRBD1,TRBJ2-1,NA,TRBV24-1,CATSDSYRGSSYNEQFF,TGTGCCACCAGTGATTCATACAGGGGGAGCTCCTACAATGAGCAGTTCTTC
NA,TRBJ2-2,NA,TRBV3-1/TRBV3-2,CASSHAGRGTGELFF,TGTGCCAGCAGCCATGCGGGGAGAGGCACCGGGGAGCTGTTTTTT
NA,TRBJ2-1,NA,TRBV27,CASTLNSGVSHEQFF,TGTGCCAGCACCCTTAATAGCGGCGTCTCTCACGAGCAGTTCTTC
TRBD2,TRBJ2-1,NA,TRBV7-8,CASSLRGRAPDEQFF,TGTGCCAGCAGCTTACGGGGGAGGGCCCCCGATGAGCAGTTCTTC
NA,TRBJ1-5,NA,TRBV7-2,CASSLAAQVSQPQHF,TGTGCCAGCAGCTTAGCAGCTCAGGTGAGCCAGCCCCAGCATTTT
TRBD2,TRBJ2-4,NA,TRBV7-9,CASSLGLAGGPWSKNIQYF,TGTGCCAGCAGCTTAGGACTAGCGGGAGGGCCTTGGTCCAAAAACATTCAGTACTTC
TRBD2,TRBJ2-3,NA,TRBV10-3,CAIRPSRDYKDTQYF,TGTGCCATCAGGCCCAGCCGGGACTACAAGGATACGCAGTATTTT
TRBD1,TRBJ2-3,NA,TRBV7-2,CASSPRSGGRDTQYF,TGTGCCAGCAGCCCCCGCTCAGGGGGCAGAGATACGCAGTATTTT
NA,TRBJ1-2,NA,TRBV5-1,CASSLVLGLNYGYTF,TGCGCCAGCAGCTTGGTCCTTGGACTGAACTATGGCTACACCTTC
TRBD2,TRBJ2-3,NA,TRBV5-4,CASSLGSGSLTDTQYF,TGTGCCAGCAGCTTGGGGAGCGGGAGCCTCACAGATACGCAGTATTTT
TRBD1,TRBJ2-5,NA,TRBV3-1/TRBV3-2,CASTAKGARSETQYF,TGTGCCAGCACCGCGAAGGGGGCAAGATCAGAGACCCAGTACTTC
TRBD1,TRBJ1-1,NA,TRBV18,CASTKTGKTIMNTEAFF,TGTGCCAGCACAAAGACAGGGAAGACTATTATGAACACTGAAGCTTTCTTT
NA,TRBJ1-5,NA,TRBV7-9,CASSFRRGNQPQHF,TGTGCCAGCAGCTTCCGTCGGGGCAATCAGCCCCAGCATTTT
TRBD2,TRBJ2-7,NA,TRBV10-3,CAISESLAGGLPTYEQYF,TGTGCCATCAGTGAGTCATTAGCGGGAGGCCTACCAACCTACGAGCAGTACTTC
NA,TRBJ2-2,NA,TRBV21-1,CASSTLGRREGNTGELFF,TGTGCCAGCAGCACCCTGGGGCGGCGGGAGGGGAACACCGGGGAGCTGTTTTTT
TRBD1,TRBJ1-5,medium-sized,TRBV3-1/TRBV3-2,CASSQDPGQGFNQPQHF,TGTGCCAGCAGCCAAGACCCGGGACAGGGATTCAATCAGCCCCAGCATTTT
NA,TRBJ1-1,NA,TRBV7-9,CASSPIGAASEAFF,TGTGCCAGCAGCCCGATAGGGGCCGCATCTGAAGCTTTCTTT
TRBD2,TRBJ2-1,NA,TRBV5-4,CASSLKERDGVDEQFF,TGTGCCAGCAGCCTGAAAGAGCGGGATGGTGTCGATGAGCAGTTCTTC
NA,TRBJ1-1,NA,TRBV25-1,CASSTTSQLGTEAFF,TGTGCCAGCAGTACAACGTCACAGTTAGGCACTGAAGCTTTCTTT
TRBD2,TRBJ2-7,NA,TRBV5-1,CASSLGRGVQEQYF,TGCGCCAGCAGCTTGGGGCGGGGGGTGCAAGAGCAGTACTTC
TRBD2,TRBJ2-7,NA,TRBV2,CASSGGREGQTYEQYF,TGTGCCAGCAGTGGAGGAAGGGAGGGCCAAACCTACGAGCAGTACTTC
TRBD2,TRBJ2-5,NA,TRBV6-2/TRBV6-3,CASSYTSGKLQETQYF,TGTGCCAGCAGTTACACTAGCGGGAAACTACAAGAGACCCAGTACTTC
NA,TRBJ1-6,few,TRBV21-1,CASSTLLPPSALHF,TGTGCCAGCAGTACCCTTTTGCCCCCCAGTGCCCTCCACTTT
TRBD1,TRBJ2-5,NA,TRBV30,CAWSGGYRGETQYF,TGTGCCTGGAGTGGGGGATACAGGGGAGAGACCCAGTACTTC
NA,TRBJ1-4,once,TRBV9,CASSVGRDGPSEKLFF,TGTGCCAGCAGCGTAGGGCGGGACGGACCTTCTGAAAAACTGTTTTTT
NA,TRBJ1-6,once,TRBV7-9,CASSLEAGLTYNSPLHF,TGTGCCAGCAGCTTAGAGGCGGGGCTGACCTATAATTCACCCCTCCACTTT
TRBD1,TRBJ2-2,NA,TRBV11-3,CASSDRGDFGELFF,TGTGCCAGCTCTGACAGGGGTGATTTCGGGGAGCTGTTTTTT
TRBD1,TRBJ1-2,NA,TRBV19,CASLPGQGFHYGYTF,TGTGCCAGCTTACCGGGACAGGGGTTTCACTATGGCTACACCTTC
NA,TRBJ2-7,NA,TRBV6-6,CASSYSLATQYF,TGTGCCAGCAGTTACTCTCTAGCGACGCAGTACTTC
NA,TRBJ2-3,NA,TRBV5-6,CASSSSSEAYTDTQYF,TGTGCCAGCAGCTCCAGCTCGGAGGCTTACACAGATACGCAGTATTTT
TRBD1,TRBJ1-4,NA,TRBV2,CASTVGQTTTNEKLFF,TGTGCCAGCACCGTGGGACAGACTACAACTAATGAAAAACTGTTTTTT
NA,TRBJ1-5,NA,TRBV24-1,CATSDSGGPNQPQHF,TGTGCCACCAGTGATTCCGGGGGTCCCAATCAGCCCCAGCATTTT
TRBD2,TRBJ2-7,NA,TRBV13,CASSFGRGGGEQYF,TGTGCCAGCAGCTTCGGGAGGGGCGGAGGGGAGCAGTACTTC
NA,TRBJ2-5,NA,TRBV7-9,CASSTRSGGEETQYF,TGTGCCAGCAGCACCCGGAGTGGAGGGGAAGAGACCCAGTACTTC
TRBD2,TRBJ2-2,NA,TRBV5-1,CASSLLAGAFGELFF,TGCGCCAGCAGCTTGCTAGCGGGAGCATTCGGGGAGCTGTTTTTT
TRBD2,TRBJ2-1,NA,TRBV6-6,CASSYRREGSYNEQFF,TGTGCCAGCAGTTACAGGCGGGAGGGCTCCTACAATGAGCAGTTCTTC
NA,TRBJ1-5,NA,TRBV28,CASSPSRGYQPQHF,TGTGCCAGCAGTCCCTCGAGGGGGTATCAGCCCCAGCATTTT
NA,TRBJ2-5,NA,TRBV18,CASSPPFGSGETQYF,TGTGCCAGCTCACCTCCTTTTGGATCGGGAGAGACCCAGTACTTC
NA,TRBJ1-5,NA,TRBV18,CASSPQEGNQPQHF,TGTGCCAGCTCACCCCAGGAAGGTAATCAGCCCCAGCATTTT
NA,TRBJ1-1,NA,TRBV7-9,CASSLDTRNTEAFF,TGTGCCAGCAGCTTAGACACCAGGAACACTGAAGCTTTCTTT
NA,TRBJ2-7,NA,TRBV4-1,CASSPALAGYEQYF,TGCGCCAGCAGCCCGGCCCTAGCTGGCTACGAGCAGTACTTC
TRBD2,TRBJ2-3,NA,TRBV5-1,CASSLAGLAGVDTQYF,TGCGCCAGCAGCTTGGCTGGGCTAGCGGGAGTGGATACGCAGTATTTT
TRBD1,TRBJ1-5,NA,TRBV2,CASSPGTGGAGNQPQHF,TGTGCCAGCAGTCCCGGGACAGGGGGCGCGGGCAATCAGCCCCAGCATTTT
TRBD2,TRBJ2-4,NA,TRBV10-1,CASSEASGLAKNIQYF,TGCGCCAGCAGTGAGGCTAGCGGGTTAGCCAAAAACATTCAGTACTTC
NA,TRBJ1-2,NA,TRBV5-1,CASSMESRGFYGYTF,TGCGCCAGCAGCATGGAATCCAGGGGATTCTATGGCTACACCTTC
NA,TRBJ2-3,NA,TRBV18,CASSPLAEGTDTQYF,TGTGCCAGCTCACCTTTAGCGGAGGGGACAGATACGCAGTATTTT
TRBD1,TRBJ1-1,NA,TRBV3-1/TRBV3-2,CASRHDRDVTEAFF,TGTGCCAGCAGACACGACAGGGACGTTACTGAAGCTTTCTTT
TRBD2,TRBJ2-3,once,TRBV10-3,CAISVEIGAGGTDTQYF,TGTGCCATCAGTGTCGAGATCGGAGCGGGAGGGACAGATACGCAGTATTTT